This record concerns one T cell receptor beta chain sequence. The ends were cut back, 1 base at V and 0 bases at J, with 7 bases in the middle. This CDR3 is built from 14 residues. Germline assignment: CDR1 MGHRA and CDR2 YSYEKL. The sample comes from a study of blood T cell repertoires in COVID-19. Libraries were prepared by immunoSEQ multiplex PCR; TCRdb keeps only in-frame clonotypes and omits some of them. The table has approximately 270,000 clones, approximately 90% seen once. The sequenced sample consisted of peripheral blood. The rearrangement joins TRBV4-1 to TRBJ2-7; D is unresolved. The TCR sequence derives from a woman under 40 with COVID-19, enrolled during active disease. The DNA for the CDR3 is TGCGCCAGCAGCCAAGGTCAATTCTCCTACGAGCAGTACTTC. This translates into CASSQGQFSYEQYF.